The T cell receptor beta chain described here comes from a study of shared clonotypes between healthy human individuals (dated by TCRdb to 2018 to 2020). Describing the broader study: Three men and a couple of women, aged 18 to 49 years, made up the cohort. To increase sequencing depth and limit assay-specific biases, TCR repertoire library preparation and sequencing were carried out by different laboratories using diverse techniques. Between about 0.8 and 9 billion PBMCs per donor were obtained by leukapheresis. Per donor, three plates each were used for CD4 naive and CD4 memory, two for CD8 naive, and one for CD8 memory. To estimate repertoire size and how much clonotypes are shared between individuals, the study performed deep sequencing of blood TCR repertoires from a few healthy adults.

Donors were healthy HIV-negative adults with no recently reported acute infections or vaccinations. Every donor was a Caucasian adult living in Nashville, Tennessee, USA. CD4+ T cells were enriched by magnetic negative selection; naive cells were then positively selected on CD45RA, and the negative fraction formed the memory subset. After blood collection by leukapheresis, PBMCs were isolated using Ficoll-Histopaque density gradient centrifugation and then cryopreserved in the vapor phase of liquid nitrogen. Analytical flow cytometry was used to check the purity and quantity of every magnetically sorted T cell population. Genomic DNA was isolated from every sorted fraction and measured by UV absorbance on a Nanodrop 2000c. Turning to this clone: The antigen it recognizes is unknown. Base-call qualities are not available, and no considerably larger clone is one nucleotide away.

Study-level results and caveats: Based on pairwise subsampling, the degree of clonotype sharing among donors was expected to be affected by sequencing depth. Compared with non-shared clonotypes, the clonotypes found in all four sorted-subset donors had higher generation probabilities. Sampling was restricted to blood, and TCR repertoires in tissues likely differ from the TCR repertoires found in blood. Sharing across several donors was observed for about 5% of naive CD4, 3.5% of naive CD8, roughly 2.4% of memory CD4, and over 0.3% of memory CD8 clonotypes. Incomplete sequencing was indicated by rarefaction of sorted-subset datasets, despite the large sequencing depth. Naive subsets generally had larger estimated clonotype richness than memory subsets. The small number of donors limited the genetic and exposure-history diversity represented.

Using the deep immunoSEQ assay, TCR CDR3 regions were amplified from genomic DNA by multiplex PCR. Extracted genomic DNA from each cell subset was distributed evenly across all wells of several immunoSEQ 96-well plates, and each plate was treated as a replicate. Each replicate PCR for sorted subsets received around 200 ng genomic DNA, equal to tens of thousands of T cell genomes. Purified libraries were measured with a Qubit 3.0 fluorometer, size-checked on a Bioanalyzer 2100, and measured again with the KAPA Library Quantification kit. Every immunoSEQ 96-well plate was sequenced on a separate single-read 150-cycle Illumina NextSeq 550 flow cell. The paper's processing steps were these. Because the immunoSEQ output held only junctional sequences and lacked quality scores, the filtering could not match the filtering applied to full-length reads. To assign V/J genes and CDR3, sequences were annotated using PyIR, a Python wrapper for IgBLAST v1.9, with IMGT germline references. Reads were removed for weak V/J assignments (E-value above 1e-6), missing CDR3, stop codons, out-of-frame junctions, or ambiguous translated residues. A V3J clonotype was defined by an identical inferred V gene, J gene, and CDR3 amino acid sequence. The percentage overlap between two repertoires was calculated by dividing the number of shared unique clonotypes by the size of the smaller repertoire. Repertoire richness was assessed with RTK rarefaction, the Chao1 estimator, and Recon v2.1 estimates of unobserved clonotypes. OLGA was used to compute generation probabilities for all TCRbeta clonotypes that the gDNA method yielded from a handful of donors. TCRdb limited this immuneACCESS table to in-frame rearrangements with V and J called. A share of clones is missing; checked studies link under half to unresolved V genes, and the rest is unexplained. V and J calls and clone size follow that table, whereas D and trimming were derived from the DNA. This sample is represented by under 2.5 million clones; around 90% of them were singletons. The ten most abundant clones make up around 0.38% of the sample.

For CDR1 and CDR2, the germline V gene lists SNHLY and FYNNEI. From its cysteine to its phenylalanine, the CDR3 spans 13 amino acids. Only the CDR3 DNA stays, 39 bases, in frame from base 1. V drops 6 bases and J drops 1 base, leaving 7 bases in between. The rearranged chain carries TRBV2 and TRBJ2-1, and possibly TRBD2, on 5 matching bases. The sequenced material came from naive CD4+ T cells from PBMCs. What the cell subset or site label conveys for this sample: CD45RA+ positively selected. The sequence was collected from a man aged 18 to 30 in good health. Some clones in this sample may be carry-over from other donors' samples. At the DNA level, the sequence is TGTGCCAGCAGACTAGAATCCTACAATGAGCAGTTCTTC. Its protein product is CASRLESYNEQFF.